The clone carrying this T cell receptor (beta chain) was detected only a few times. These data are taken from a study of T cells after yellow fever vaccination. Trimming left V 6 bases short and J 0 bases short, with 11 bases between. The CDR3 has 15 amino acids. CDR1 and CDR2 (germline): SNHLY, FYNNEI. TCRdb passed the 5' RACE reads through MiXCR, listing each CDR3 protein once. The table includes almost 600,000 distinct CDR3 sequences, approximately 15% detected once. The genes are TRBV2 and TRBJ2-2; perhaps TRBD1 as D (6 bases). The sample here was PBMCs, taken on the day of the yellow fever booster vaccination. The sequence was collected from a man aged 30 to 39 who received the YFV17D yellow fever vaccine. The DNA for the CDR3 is TGTGCCAGCAGAAAGGACAGTTCGAACACCGGGGAGCTGTTTTTT. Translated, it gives CASRKDSSNTGELFF. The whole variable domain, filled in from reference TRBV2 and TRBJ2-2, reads EPEVTQTPSHQVTQMGQEVILRCVPISNHLYFYWYRQILGQKVEFLVSFYNNEISEKSEIFDDQFSVERPDGSNFTLKIRSTKLEDSAMYFCASRKDSSNTGELFFGEGSRLTVL.